This T cell receptor (beta chain) is drawn from a study of cytomegalovirus exposure and HLA in healthy donors (dated by TCRdb to 2015 to 2018). About the investigation overall: In an earlier analysis of about 560 of the donors, 276 Gb of sequence data and 95 million to 130 million unique TCR beta sequences from roughly 180 million T cells were reported. Approximately 300 gigabases of sequencing data and around 87 million unique TCR sequences were included in an early release covering about 700 HLA-typed donors. Of the roughly 430 genotyped donors, over 70% fell in the genetic ancestry cluster associated with self-reported Caucasian donors. The study was designed to test whether signatures of past pathogen exposure could be identified by cataloging public T cell receptors. The study profiled the T cell repertoires of fewer than 850 subjects by immunosequencing and related them to cytomegalovirus serostatus. Besides the first cohort of some 670 subjects, a separate validation cohort made up of about 120 different subjects was used. To predict cytomegalovirus infection status, the study brought together high-throughput TCR immunosequencing, statistical association of individual TCRs with disease status, and machine learning. In a later analysis, previously published TCR beta repertoires from several hundred donors were re-analyzed and high-resolution HLA genotyping was added so that TCR occurrence patterns could be studied. In the later analysis, no new phenotypic data were used to find candidate immune exposures; instead, reliance was placed on TCR beta sequences and their occurrence across donors. In an earlier analysis of 500 to 650 of the donors, high-throughput TCR beta sequencing was used to judge whether each TCR beta V gene segment behaved as functional or pseudogenic. Alongside the repertoire data, information on donor age, sex, ethnicity and CMV serostatus was compiled. Genome-wide SNP genotypes for about 65% of the roughly 670 donors were used in a later genetic analysis, which treated that subset as a discovery cohort. All discovery cohort repertoires had been generated on a single sequencing platform. HLA typing covered class I and class II loci at four-digit resolution. The number of donors typed differed by locus, with about 629-640 for A, B, C, DRB1 and DQB1, more than 500 for DQA1, 600 to 610 for DPA1, and some 470 for DPB1. Four to six DR-DQ haplotypes were handled as single units for association and clustering, since linkage in the cohort was strong. Among roughly 400 genotyped donors of the cohort, an average of around 250,000 unique TCR beta nucleotide sequences was sequenced per donor, of which about 19% were non-productive.

Study-wide findings and limitations: V-gene and J-gene trimming of TCR beta chains was associated with a missense DCLRE1C variant in a later genetic analysis, and the association was replicated in an independent cohort. According to a later analysis, TCR association rates differed among HLA loci, with DRB1 alleles showing the most associated TCRs and HLA-C alleles showing the fewest. According to the authors, the approach could potentially be generalized to other disease states and immunological phenotypes. In both the original and validation cohorts, the classifier was reported to diagnose cytomegalovirus status with high specificity and sensitivity. The study listed 150 to 200 TCR beta chains as associated with cytomegalovirus. Presence/absence analyses assumed roughly uniform sequencing depth across donors, an assumption that may not hold. Most TCR sequences were seen in very few donors, while some public TCRs were found in many individuals. In vitro tests confirmed that a few of the cytomegalovirus-associated TCR beta chains recognize cytomegalovirus antigens. The sequencing pipeline was judged likely to have produced a cluster of highly shared sequence variants as a technical artifact. A further reported finding was that TCR beta sequences accurately predicted the HLA-A and HLA-B alleles for most subjects in the first cohort. In a later analysis, about 16,000 TCR beta sequences were associated with specific HLA alleles at a false discovery rate of 0.05. According to a later analysis, parvovirus B19, influenza, CMV and Epstein-Barr virus appeared linked to several top co-occurrence clusters. Because counts were too low, some 17 rarely observed V segments, including chromosome 9 orphons, were left out of the earlier analysis of 587 of the donors. Linkage disequilibrium might explain the correlated functional status among segregating V segments, but an unknown experimental factor could not be ruled out. The 87-base-pair reads could not distinguish some IMGT-functional V segments, including TRBV6-2 and TRBV6-3, so those segments were excluded. Compared with the roughly 710-donor mean, donors in an Asian-associated ancestry cluster had fewer N-insertions in productive TCRs, according to a later genetic analysis. An earlier analysis of 587 of the donors showed that most TCR beta V segments appeared in productive rearrangements either about 90% or about 30% of the time, which broadly matched IMGT annotations. Assigning TCR associations to individual alleles was difficult when HLA alleles, especially DR and DQ, strongly co-occurred. A later analysis found that HLA-associated TCR beta chains were more clonally expanded and had lower generation probabilities than equally common non-associated chains. The only immune exposure information available for the cohort was CMV serostatus. Because HLA typing was missing for some donors at each locus, association tests included only the typed subset. A later analysis found that most CMV-associated TCR beta chains appeared HLA-restricted, with HLA associations seemingly driven largely by CMV exposure. This cohort had only TCR beta chains sequenced, and the lack of alpha or paired-chain data limited which features could be detected.

The method was the immunoSEQ multiplex PCR assay. For the multiplex PCR, a mixture combining 60 forward primers for TCR Vbeta segments and 13 reverse primers for TCR Jbeta segments was used. A multiplex PCR assay on genomic DNA amplified the CDR3 region of rearranged TCR beta genes. The amplified TCR beta libraries were sequenced on the Illumina HiSeq System as 87-base-pair reads. From the authors' description of their analysis: Across the 670 or so repertoires, a later analysis counted roughly 77 million unique TCR beta chains, about 10 million of which were shared by at least two donors. A nearest-neighbor algorithm error-corrected the raw reads and collapsed the reads into unique sequences, merging closely related sequences to remove PCR and sequencing errors. To assign V, D and J gene segments, CDR3 sequences were aligned to IMGT reference sequences. Each retained sequence needed at least a six-nucleotide match to both a V gene segment and a J gene segment. A rearrangement counted as productive if the CDR3 had no stop codons and remained in frame with V and J, and every other rearrangement counted as non-productive. Following IMGT convention, CDR3 was defined as the stretch from the second conserved V-encoded cysteine up to the conserved J-encoded phenylalanine. The earlier analysis of some 600 of the donors excluded sequences that lacked an unambiguous match to a single V gene segment. In an earlier analysis of 450 to 700 of the donors, V segments were called functional above 56.7% productive rearrangements and were called segregating when the between-donor standard deviation exceeded 5%. A statistical classification framework was developed to diagnose cytomegalovirus status using the catalog of TCR beta chain sequences. A later analysis assigned V and J genes by comparing TCR nucleotide sequences with IMGT/GENE-DB human TR gene sequences. Using the TCRdist pipeline, a later analysis assigned CDR3 sequences along with most-parsimonious VDJ recombination scenarios. In a later analysis, every TCR beta chain was defined by the combination of its CDR3 amino acid sequence and its V-gene family, and reads without a unique V-gene family were dropped. A later analysis removed over 500 highly shared, low-generation-probability nucleotide sequences to deal with suspected cross-contamination and a sequencing artifact. In a later analysis, a clonal expansion index was calculated for each public chain from normalized within-repertoire ranks of inferred template counts. In a later analysis, generation probabilities were computed using a VDJ recombination model fitted to out-of-frame rearrangements, and the results were checked against IGoR. In a later analysis, TCR-TCR, TCR-HLA and TCR-CMV co-occurrence was scored with hypergeometric tests, and a repertoire-size bias correction was applied to TCR pairs. To estimate false discovery rates, a later analysis permuted the HLA or CMV assignments 20 times. In a later analysis, co-occurring TCRs were grouped using DBSCAN, and TCRdist sequence similarity was added for clustering within HLA-allele-positive subsets. Repertoires with fewer than 30,000 or more than 120,000 public chains were left out of co-occurrence clustering, as were about 5 repertoires with anomalous nucleotide sharing. TCRdb mirrors the immuneACCESS table, restricted to in-frame sequences. Some clones are absent from its copies; in checked studies, under half trace to an unresolved V gene, and the reason for the others is unknown. Clone size and the V and J calls come from that table; the DNA yielded D and trimming. The sample table shows more than 150,000 clones, and 84% are seen once. The top ten clonotypes cover over 2% of the sample.

The CDR1 and CDR2 encoded by the germline V gene (reference sequence) are MNHNY and SVGAGI. Taken from cysteine to phenylalanine, the CDR3 has 15 residues. The DNA shown is the 45-base CDR3, in frame from base 1. Cut back by 7 bases and 7 bases, the V and J ends lie 17 bases apart. The cohort consisted of 600 or so healthy bone marrow donors. At the time of sampling, every cohort member was nominally healthy, though immune exposures that went unrecorded were likely present. The donor tested CMV seropositive, placing the donor among the 289 seropositive members of the cohort. A peripheral blood sample was collected from each donor, and TCR beta sequencing was performed on peripheral blood mononuclear cells. The Qiagen DNeasy Blood Extraction Kit was used to extract genomic DNA from the blood cell samples. Comments on this clone: Its target antigen remains unknown. Base qualities were left out, and no much larger clone turns up one base away.

Sequencing used PBMCs. The V and J genes are TRBV6-6 and TRBJ1-6; possibly the D gene is TRBD1, per 5 matching bases. The receptor's source is a woman between 50 and 59 years old in good health and CMV-seropositive. The CDR3 protein: CASTYWGRNNSPLHF. The DNA is TGTGCCAGCACCTACTGGGGCAGGAACAATTCACCCCTCCACTTT.